Ten or more counts support the clone carrying this T cell receptor beta chain. Its target is not known. The V gene end was trimmed by 9 bases and the J gene end by 2 bases; junction bases not matched to a gene: 4. The CDR3 is 13 residues long. Germline V CDR1 and CDR2: WSHSY, SAAADI. This record belongs to a study of T cells after yellow fever vaccination. Whole-study results and caveats: One caveat is that FACS-sorted repertoires could contain abundant clonotypes contaminating from the bulk population. Post-booster reappearance was seen for most primary-vaccination clones (around 96% CD4, around 91% CD8).

Using its own MiXCR run on the 5' RACE reads, TCRdb lists one record per CDR3 protein. The table shows 70,000 to 80,000 distinct CDR3 sequences, with about 7.3% occurring only once. The rearrangement joins TRBV10-2 to TRBJ1-5; 7 bases align to TRBD1. The sample here was CD8+ T cells sorted from PBMCs, taken about 10 days after the first yellow fever vaccination. The sequence was collected from a man aged 18 to 35 who received the YFV17D yellow fever vaccine. CDR3 in amino acids: CASRGLGNQPQHF. The DNA of the CDR3 is TGCGCCAGTAGGGGGCTTGGCAATCAGCCCCAGCATTTT.